The clone carrying this T cell receptor (beta chain) was seen repeatedly, ten times or more. Its specificity is unknown. The CDR3 sequence is 14 residues long. Trimming left V 0 bases short and J 2 bases short, with 10 bases between. Germline V gives CDR1 GTSNPN, CDR2 SVGIG (reference sequence). These data are taken from a study of early T cells in non-severe SARS-CoV-2 infection. The overall study: The authors sequenced bulk RNA from unsorted whole blood, leaving chains unpaired.

Study-level results: VDJdb matches were skewed toward anti-spike CD8 T cell responses.

Individual cDNA molecules each received unique molecular identifiers attached to them. TCRdb analysed the 5' RACE reads with MiXCR anew, one entry per CDR3 protein. This sample has 70,000 to 95,000 distinct CDR3 sequences, with around 15% found just once. This chain joins TRBV30 and TRBJ2-5, with D perhaps TRBD1 (5 bases). This sequence originates from an adult who was a healthcare worker with PCR-confirmed SARS-CoV-2 infection or an uninfected control (not recorded which). The sequencing input was whole blood. The CDR3 loop is CAWSVLRVQETQYF. The CDR3 coding sequence is TGTGCCTGGAGTGTACTCAGGGTTCAAGAGACCCAGTACTTC. Filled out from reference TRBV30 and TRBJ2-5, the complete variable domain reads SQTIHQWPATLVQPVGSPLSLECTVEGTSNPNLYWYRQAAGRGLQLLFYSVGIGQISSEVPQNLSASRPQDRQFILSSKKLLLSDSGFYLCAWSVLRVQETQYFGPGTRLLVL.